The clone carrying this T cell receptor beta chain showed up many times. As yet, its antigen is unknown. The read ends 3 residues before the CDR3 terminus; that terminus is restored from the germline J gene. This specimen comes from a study of T cell clonality in common variable immunodeficiency. Assay used: immunoSEQ multiplex PCR; TCRdb lists only in-frame clones, some missing. This sample comprises approximately 45,000 clones, none seen once only. The CDR3 has 15 amino acids. V was clipped by 2 bases and J by 4 bases, with 12 bases between them. Germline assignment: CDR1 SGHRS and CDR2 YFSETQ. Overall study results and limits: CVID subjects had higher TCRbeta clonality than healthy controls, most marked in about a third.

This chain connects TRBV5-1 to TRBJ2-2; D possibly corresponds to TRBD2 (5 bases). Sequenced input: peripheral blood mononuclear cells. This sequence was found in a person aged 18 to 70 in good health. The DNA read from the CDR3 is TGCGCCAGCAGCTTCGGTGCTAGCCTCACCGGGGAG. Its translation: CASSFGASLTGE. The entire CDR3 protein is CASSFGASLTGELFF.